A single sample gave rise to the 32 T cell receptor beta chains below, sequenced in a study of blood T cell repertoires in COVID-19. The method was immunoSEQ multiplex PCR; TCRdb's version includes in-frame clones alone and lacks a portion of them. The table lists approximately 220,000 clones, 75% to 90% of them singletons. Sequenced input: PBMCs or T cells enriched from blood (not recorded which). These receptor sequences come from a man aged 30 to 45 who had recovered from COVID-19.

The chain combines TRBV30 with TRBJ1-2; TRBD1 agrees at 10 bases. Per germline, CDR1 GTSNPN and CDR2 SVGIG (reference sequence). V was clipped by 1 base and J by 8 bases; unmatched bases: 7. The length of the CDR3 is 14 residues. DNA for the CDR3: TGTGCCTGGAGTGCTGGGACAGGGGCTCGAGGCTACACCTTC. As protein: CAWSAGTGARGYTF.

The chain recombines TRBV7-8 with TRBJ1-3; D might be TRBD1 (5 bases). Germline V lookup: CDR1 SGHVS, CDR2 FQNEAQ. The CDR3 is 15 amino acids. V lost 1 base, J lost 4 bases, and 11 bases lay in between. In DNA form, the CDR3 reads TGTGCCAGCAGCTTAGGGGTAGGGGCAGGAAACACCATATATTTT. It encodes CASSLGVGAGNTIYF. Using reference TRBV7-8 and TRBJ1-3 for the parts outside the CDR3, the full variable domain is GAGVSQSPRYKVAKRGQDVALRCDPISGHVSLFWYQQALGQGPEFLTYFQNEAQLDKSGLPSDRFFAERPEGSVSTLKIQRTQQEDSAVYLCASSLGVGAGNTIYFGEGSWLTVV.

The chain employs TRBV9 and TRBJ1-5; D gene uncertain. The germline CDR1 and CDR2 sequences are SGDLS and YYNGEE. The CDR3 consists of 15 residues. V lost 0 bases to trimming and J lost 2 bases, with 9 bases between them. Here the CDR3 DNA reads TGTGCCAGCAGCGTAGCCCCCTTCGGCAATCAGCCCCAGCATTTT. It specifies CASSVAPFGNQPQHF.

V gene TRBV6-5 combines with J gene TRBJ2-1, with TRBD2 identical over 9 bases. The V gene end was trimmed by 3 bases and the J gene end by 3 bases; junction bases not matched to a gene: 6. Germline V gene lookup returns CDR1 MNHEY and CDR2 SVGAGI. The CDR3 spans 16 residues. For the CDR3, the DNA is TGTGCCAGCAGTTATACCGAGCGGGGGGTCTACAATGAGCAGTTCTTC. Encoded protein: CASSYTERGVYNEQFF.

This clone was counted only a few times. The rearrangement links TRBV6-6 to TRBJ2-7; weak D call: TRBD1 (6 bases). Per the germline V gene, CDR1 is MNHNY and CDR2 is SVGAGI (reference sequence). This CDR3 contains 16 residues. V shed 5 bases and J shed 0 bases, with 17 bases lying between them. The DNA of the CDR3 is TGTGCCAGCAGTACCTCAGGACAGAGGAGCTCCTACGAGCAGTACTTC. Amino acids: CASSTSGQRSSYEQYF.

The rearrangement links TRBV4-3 to TRBJ1-3; weak D call: TRBD1 (5 bases). The ends were cut back, 0 bases at V and 3 bases at J, with 21 bases in the middle. CDR3 length equals 19 residues. The germline gives CDR1 LGHNA, CDR2 YSLEER. The CDR3 loop is CASSQDPPPDRGDGNTIYF. For the CDR3, the DNA is TGCGCCAGCAGCCAAGACCCCCCCCCGGACCGGGGGGATGGAAACACCATATATTTT.

This clone has a single count. V and J are TRBV10-3 and TRBJ2-5; maybe TRBD2 (5 bases). V was shortened by 0 bases and J by 7 bases, with 15 bases between the two germline ends. The V gene's germline CDR1 is ENHRY and CDR2 SYGVKD. The CDR3 has 15 amino acids. CDR3 nucleotides: TGTGCCATCAGTGAGTCAGACGGAGGATTGGGGACCCAGTACTTC. Translating it yields CAISESDGGLGTQYF.

V is TRBV4-1 and J is TRBJ2-7; D perhaps matches TRBD2 (6 bases). Germline assignment: CDR1 MGHRA and CDR2 YSYEKL. The V gene lost 3 bases and the J gene lost 2 bases, with 17 bases spanning the gap. The CDR3 has 16 amino acids. DNA for the CDR3: TGCGCCAGCAGCCAGGTTGGAGGGCGGAGACCCTACGAGCAGTACTTC. This translates into CASSQVGGRRPYEQYF.

Concerning this clone itself: The sample holds other DNA sequences that translate to the same CDR3. This sequence joins TRBV6-5 and TRBJ2-7; D may be TRBD2 (5 bases). CDR3 length: 14 amino acids. Trimming took off 6 bases at V and 0 bases at J, with 12 bases between the two ends. The germline V gene encodes CDR1 MNHEY and CDR2 SVGAGI. This CDR3 reads CASSRTGSSYEQYF. CDR3 in DNA: TGTGCCAGCAGCCGGACGGGGAGCTCCTACGAGCAGTACTTC.

V gene TRBV19 combines with J gene TRBJ2-2, with D tentatively TRBD1 (6 bases). CDR1 and CDR2 from the germline V gene are LNHDA and SQIVND (reference sequence). This CDR3 region has 15 residues. V lost 10 bases and J lost 1, with 16 bases in between. CDR3 nucleotide sequence: TGTGCCACCGGACCTCTGACAGGGAACACCGGGGAGCTGTTTTTT. Translating it yields CATGPLTGNTGELFF.

This rearrangement joins TRBV5-4 to TRBJ2-2; 8 bases map to TRBD1. The CDR3 has 16 amino acids. The germline CDR1 and CDR2 sequences are SGHNT and YYREEE (reference sequence). V lost 4 bases and J lost 6; bases outside the gene matches: 11. DNA for the CDR3: TGTGCCAGCAGCCTGTATTACAGGGGGTCGGCCGGGGAGCTGTTTTTT. Translating gives CASSLYYRGSAGELFF.

This clone was picked up one time. The rearrangement joins TRBV24-1 to TRBJ2-7; a weak D match, TRBD2 (5 bases). CDR1 and CDR2 from the germline V gene are KGHDR and SFDVKD. The CDR3 runs to 12 residues. V lost 6 bases to trimming and J lost 2 bases, with 7 bases between them. The CDR3 reads CATSTGTYEQYF. The DNA of the CDR3 is TGTGCCACCAGTACCGGGACCTACGAGCAGTACTTC.

This clone was seen a single time. The chain is built from TRBV6-5 and TRBJ2-3, with 9 bases identical to TRBD1. The CDR3 length is 16 residues. CDR1 and CDR2 from the germline V gene are MNHEY and SVGAGI. The V segment lost 2 bases and the J segment 4 bases; nucleotides outside the gene matches: 7. CDR3 nucleotide sequence: TGTGCCAGCAGTTACACCGGGACAGGGAGGGCAGATACGCAGTATTTT. The encoded protein is CASSYTGTGRADTQYF.

This sequence joins TRBV9 and TRBJ1-2; 9 bases line up with TRBD1. The CDR3 is 16 amino acids. V gave up 4 bases and J gave up 8 bases; unmatched junction bases: 15. In germline, CDR1 is SGDLS, CDR2 YYNGEE. For the CDR3, the DNA is TGTGCCAGCAGCAGGGACAGGGAGCGACATTTAGGAGGCTACACCTTC. Protein: CASSRDRERHLGGYTF.

A single count supports this clone. The chain employs TRBV10-3 and TRBJ1-5; 7 bases are a match to TRBD1. This CDR3 region has 15 residues. Germline V gives CDR1 ENHRY, CDR2 SYGVKD. After removal of 4 bases from V and 3 bases from J, the junction contained 6 bases not matched to a gene. CDR3 bases: TGTGCCATCAGTGGTTCAGGGGGTGTCAATCAGCCCCAGCATTTT. Translated: CAISGSGGVNQPQHF.

The rearrangement joins TRBV4-3 to TRBJ2-7, with 9 positions matching TRBD1. J was trimmed by 5 bases and V by 0 bases; bases with no gene match: 2. This CDR3 spans 14 amino acids. The germline V gene encodes CDR1 LGHNA and CDR2 YSLEER. Here the CDR3 DNA reads TGCGCCAGCAGCCAAGACCGACAGGGGGACGAGCAGTACTTC. This encodes CASSQDRQGDEQYF.

This clone was recorded once. The chain is built from TRBV6-6 and TRBJ2-7; D is possibly TRBD2 (6 bases). This CDR3 region has 16 residues. The V gene's germline CDR1 is MNHNY and CDR2 SVGAGI (reference sequence). Trimming stripped 3 bases from V and 3 bases from J, with 18 bases between. The CDR3 sequence: CASSYRAPGDGYEQYF. The DNA for the CDR3 is TGTGCCAGCAGTTATCGGGCTCCGGGGGACGGCTACGAGCAGTACTTC.

This clone was picked up one time. The CDR3 spells CASSQPGGTSYGYTF. For the CDR3, the DNA is TGCGCCAGCAGCCAGCCCGGAGGGACGAGCTATGGCTACACCTTC. This rearrangement joins TRBV4-1 to TRBJ1-2, with D maybe TRBD1 (5 bases). Trimming took off 3 bases at V and 4 bases at J, with 15 bases between the two ends. CDR1 is MGHRA, CDR2 YSYEKL, per germline. The CDR3 totals 15 residues.

The rearrangement joins TRBV7-8 to TRBJ2-7; 8 bases are shared with TRBD1. Germline CDR1 is SGHVS and CDR2 is FQNEAQ. This CDR3 has 14 amino acids. Trimming removed 5 bases from V and 3 bases from J; junction bases left unmatched: 6. The CDR3 spells CASSRQGTGYEQYF. The CDR3 bases are TGTGCCAGCAGCCGACAGGGGACAGGCTACGAGCAGTACTTC.

The J gene is TRBJ1-1, the V gene TRBV30; possibly TRBD1 for D (5 bases). Per germline, CDR1 GTSNPN and CDR2 SVGIG (reference sequence). The ends were cut back, 0 bases at V and 11 bases at J, with 19 bases in the middle. The CDR3 runs to 14 residues. The CDR3 DNA reads as TGTGCCTGGAGTGTACACGGGGGTTGGCGCGAGGCTTTCTTT. Protein: CAWSVHGGWREAFF.

This chain links TRBV11-2 with TRBJ1-1; D remains unclear. Between the trimmed V and J ends, which lost 6 bases and 5 bases, there was a span of 13 bases. Germline V lookup: CDR1 SGHAT, CDR2 FQNNGV. The CDR3 has 13 amino acids. CDR3 sequence reads: CASSRRVETEAFF. The CDR3 DNA sequence: TGTGCCAGCAGTCGCCGGGTGGAGACTGAAGCTTTCTTT.

The chain has TRBV9 and TRBJ2-7, with TRBD1 matching over 9 bases. Per germline, CDR1 SGDLS and CDR2 YYNGEE. Trimming cost V 0 bases and J 2 bases; bases outside gene matches: 12. This CDR3 has 18 residues. CDR3: CASSVAQGANPSPYEQYF. Written as DNA, the CDR3 is TGTGCCAGCAGCGTAGCACAGGGGGCCAATCCCTCCCCCTACGAGCAGTACTTC.

The chain combines TRBV5-6 with TRBJ2-3, with 14 nucleotides matching TRBD2. The V segment lost 0 bases and the J segment 7 bases; nucleotides outside the gene matches: 4. Germline V gene sequence: CDR1 SGHDT, CDR2 YYEEEE. This CDR3 region has 16 residues. CDR3 protein: CASSLGTSGGSNTQYF. CDR3 DNA: TGTGCCAGCAGCTTGGGGACTAGCGGGGGGTCAAATACGCAGTATTTT. The full variable domain, in which reference TRBV5-6 and TRBJ2-3 provide the parts outside the CDR3, is DAGVTQSPTHLIKTRGQQVTLRCSPKSGHDTVSWYQQALGQGPQFIFQYYEEEERQRGNFPDRFSGHQFPNYSSELNVNALLLGDSALYLCASSLGTSGGSNTQYFGPGTRLTVL.

The genes are TRBV4-3 and TRBJ2-7, with TRBD1 matching 8 bases. Germline lookup yields CDR1 LGHNA and CDR2 YSLEER. V lost 0 bases, J lost 1 base, and 5 bases stayed unmatched. This CDR3 has 16 residues. The CDR3 loop is CASSQDRTGGSYEQYF. The CDR3 bases are TGCGCCAGCAGCCAAGATCGTACAGGGGGGTCCTACGAGCAGTACTTC.

With respect to this clone: One end of the junction varies from germline; a read error may be responsible. The J gene is TRBJ1-1, the V gene TRBV11-2, with 8 bases matching TRBD1. The CDR3 length is 16 residues. Germline V gives CDR1 SGHAT, CDR2 FQNNGV. The CDR3 spells CASSLAPWTGNAEAFF. DNA of the CDR3: TGTGCCAGCAGCTTAGCTCCTTGGACAGGGAACGCTGAAGCTTTCTTT.

V and J are TRBV28 and TRBJ2-1, with 12 bases fitting TRBD2. Germline lookup yields CDR1 MDHEN and CDR2 SYDVKM. V lost 4 bases, J lost 8 bases, and 12 bases stayed unmatched. The CDR3 contains 17 residues. CDR3 sequence (DNA): TGTGCCAGCAGTTGGACATACCTAGCGGGAGGGCCTGATGAGCAGTTCTTC. Its translation is CASSWTYLAGGPDEQFF.

This clone has a single count. The chain links TRBV12-3 or TRBV12-4 to TRBJ1-1, with D perhaps TRBD1 (6 bases). The CDR3 covers 13 residues. V shed 4 bases and J shed 5 bases, with 11 bases lying between them. CDR3 protein: CASSSLRGTEAFF. CDR3 nucleotides: TGTGCCAGCAGTTCCTTGAGGGGGACTGAAGCTTTCTTT.

This clone was observed a single time. V usage is TRBV7-8 and J usage is TRBJ2-1, with 7 bases fitting TRBD1. Germline lookup yields CDR1 SGHVS and CDR2 FQNEAQ. Trimming took 0 bases from V and 3 from J; bases not matched to a gene: 17. There are 20 residues in the CDR3. The CDR3 reads CASSLAQWGTEPSNYNEQFF. CDR3 in DNA: TGTGCCAGCAGCTTAGCGCAGTGGGGGACAGAGCCGTCTAACTACAATGAGCAGTTCTTC.

The chain recombines TRBV10-1 with TRBJ2-3; 8 nucleotides match TRBD2. The junction had 6 bases not matched to a gene; V was cut back by 7 bases and J by 3 bases. The CDR3 loop spans 14 amino acids. The germline gives CDR1 WNHNN, CDR2 SYGVQD (reference sequence). The CDR3 bases are TGCGCCAGCACCCGGGGGGGGGCTACAGATACGCAGTATTTT. This sequence encodes CASTRGGATDTQYF.

Note on this clone: Additional DNA sequences in this sample encode the identical CDR3. The gene calls are TRBV4-3 and TRBJ2-7; D gene uncertain. This CDR3 spans 13 amino acids. Germline V gene data show CDR1 as LGHNA and CDR2 as YSLEER. Trimming took off 0 bases at V and 4 bases at J, with 7 bases between the two ends. The CDR3 nucleotides are TGCGCCAGCAGCCAAGATCTACCGTACGAGCAGTACTTC. It encodes CASSQDLPYEQYF.

The V call is TRBV7-9, the J call TRBJ1-1; D unclear. This CDR3 is 14 amino acids long. The germline gives CDR1 SEHNR, CDR2 FQNEAQ (reference sequence). V was shortened by 5 bases and J by 5 bases, with 15 bases between the two germline ends. Here the CDR3 DNA reads TGTGCCAGCAGCCCCCGGACTTGGGATACTGAAGCTTTCTTT. Translation: CASSPRTWDTEAFF.

The chain combines TRBV9 with TRBJ1-1; TRBD1 aligns across 8 bases. V dropped 3 bases and J dropped 3; count of bases not matched to a gene: 13. Germline V gene lookup returns CDR1 SGDLS and CDR2 YYNGEE. The CDR3 sequence is 17 residues long. CDR3 DNA sequence: TGTGCCAGCAGCGCTAGAGACAGGGGTGGCACGGACACTGAAGCTTTCTTT. Amino acids: CASSARDRGGTDTEAFF.